This T cell receptor beta chain was recorded in a study of naive and memory T cell subsets (dated by TCRdb to about 2017). As for the study more broadly: An open-source, UMI-based TCR alpha and beta sequencing pipeline was applied to sorted naive and memory peripheral blood T cell subsets. The functional CMV T cell responses agreed completely with IgG serology results. RNA was DNase-treated and reverse transcribed with TCR constant-region primers, mostly using SuperScript III. Results the study describes overall, beyond this receptor: The abundance of TCRs followed a power law with an exponent that differed between naive and memory subsets yet stayed consistent across the three individuals. RNA-based TCR counts may be affected by expression changes linked to T cell activation and differentiation. No ground truth was available to validate the repertoire findings for the naive and memory subsets. Following error correction, more than 95% of naive TCR sequences occurred only once, which made naive abundance distributions much steeper than those of memory subsets. A clonotype was defined as a single alpha or beta chain sequence rather than as a paired alpha/beta receptor. In both CD4 and CD8 cells, a rise in Gini index and a fall in Shannon and inverse Simpson diversity were observed from naive through CM, EM and EMRA.

The library was made by UMI-ligation and nested PCR. An equimolar mix of two oligonucleotides covering both TRBC1 and TRBC2 was used as the beta constant-region primer. T4 RNA ligase 1 ligated a single-stranded oligonucleotide carrying the SP2 primer and a 12-nucleotide UMI to the cDNA 3' end. Four rounds of PCR, combining the SP2 primer with nested alpha and beta constant-region primers, were used to amplify the ligated cDNA. Incubation of the ligation reaction lasted about 19-24 hours at 16 degrees C. PCR2 was usually performed as a SYBR Green qPCR and halted at a preset threshold so that over-amplification would not occur. Apart from the first purification, every purification step used Agencourt AMPure XP magnetic beads. Library quantification was done by Qubit, followed by a TapeStation check on which the main peak was expected at around 650 bp. Pooled libraries were sequenced on an Illumina MiSeq using v2 2x251 paired-end kits, and typically about 0.95-2.3 million reads were obtained per sample. Each sample library was pooled at approximately 4 nM, and about 5-7.5% PhiX was included to improve cluster recognition. In the paper's pipeline: Using tag matching that tolerated one base-pair mismatch, Decombinator assigned V and J genes to FASTQ reads that had been processed by Demultiplexor. By using UMIs, Collapsinator corrected both sequencing errors and the frequency errors caused by PCR heterogeneity. TCRs were translated and CDR3s were extracted from the conserved cysteine to the FGXG phenylalanine by CDR3Translator, with non-productive sequences being flagged. Gini, Shannon entropy and inverse Simpson indices were calculated on repertoires subsampled to equal numbers of UMI-defined TCRs. Clonotype abundance distributions were fitted to a power law by maximum likelihood within the linear range. On one naive CD8 sample, the pipeline and MIGEC gave similar UMI counts, unique TCR numbers and clonal distributions. The repertoires were searched for some 7,300 CMV-associated CDR3 sequences that had been compiled from VDJdb and a published dataset. TCRdb took the public reads, trimmed them with fastp at Q25, ran MiXCR for clone calling and kept in-frame beta chains. Duplicate CDR3 protein sequences are folded into a single record with the most common DNA and genes. Clone size and V and J calls follow TCRdb, not the original study. The sample profile shows about 90,000 distinct CDR3 sequences; 7% to 8% of them were found once. Over 1.5% of the sample is taken by the ten largest.

This clonotype was observed at least ten times. This receptor's antigen is unknown. Per-base quality was not reported, and no clone a single base away is much larger than it. From the second PCR step onward, the TCR alpha chain libraries and the TCR beta chain libraries were amplified separately. To determine each donor's CMV status, fresh PBMCs were stimulated overnight with CMV viral lysate, and IFNgamma production from CD4+ T cells was then assessed. Miltenyi beads were used first to positively select CD4 T cells, and CD8 T cells were then positively selected from the CD4-negative fraction. After staining for CD3, CD4, CD8, CD45RA, CD27 and a live/dead dye, cells were sorted on a BD Aria II into four subsets based on CD45RA and CD27. A few healthy volunteers provided blood, and the blood of each volunteer was split into CD4 and CD8 T cells and then into four differentiation subsets. About 110 ml of peripheral blood was taken from each donor, and PBMC were separated by density-gradient centrifugation on Ficoll-Paque PLUS. Sorted cells were lysed in RLT buffer, and RNA was extracted with a Qiagen RNeasy kit and stored at -80°C.

Measured from the cysteine to the phenylalanine, the CDR3 is 11 residues long. Only the CDR3 DNA is retained, 33 bases long and in frame from the first base. Trimming removed 3 bases from V and 2 bases from J, leaving 1 base between the germline ends. CDR1 and CDR2 are read off the germline V gene (reference sequence) as MNHEY and SMNVEV. Recombination joined TRBV27 with TRBJ2-5, with the D gene too uncertain to name. The clonotype originates from a human donor in good health. Sequencing input: central memory CD4+ T cells from blood. The sample's cell subset or site label is to be understood as: central memory, CD45RA- CD27+. The bases are TGTGCCAGCAGTTTTCAAGAGACCCAGTACTTC. Its protein product is CASSFQETQYF.